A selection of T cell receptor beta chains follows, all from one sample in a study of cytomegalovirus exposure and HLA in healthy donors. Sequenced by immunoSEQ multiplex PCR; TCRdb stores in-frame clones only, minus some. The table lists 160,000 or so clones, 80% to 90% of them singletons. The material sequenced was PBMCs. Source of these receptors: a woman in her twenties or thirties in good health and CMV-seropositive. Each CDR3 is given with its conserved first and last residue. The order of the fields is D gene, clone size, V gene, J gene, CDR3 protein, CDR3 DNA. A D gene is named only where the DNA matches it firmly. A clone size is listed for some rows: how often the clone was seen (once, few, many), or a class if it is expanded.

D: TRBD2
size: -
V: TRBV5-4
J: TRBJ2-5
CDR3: CASSPFAGGKSETQYF
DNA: TGTGCCAGCAGCCCCTTTGCGGGGGGAAAGTCAGAGACCCAGTACTTC

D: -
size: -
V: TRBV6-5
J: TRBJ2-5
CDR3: CASSYMETQYF
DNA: TGTGCCAGCAGTTATATGGAGACCCAGTACTTC

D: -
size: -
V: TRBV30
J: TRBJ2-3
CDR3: CAWNLGTDTQYF
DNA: TGTGCCTGGAACTTAGGCACAGATACGCAGTATTTT

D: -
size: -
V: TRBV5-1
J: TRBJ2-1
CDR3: CASSLVVSGFDNEQFF
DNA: TGCGCCAGCAGCTTGGTAGTCTCAGGGTTTGACAATGAGCAGTTCTTC

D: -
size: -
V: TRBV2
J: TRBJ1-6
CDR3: CASTQGPNNSPLHF
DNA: TGTGCCAGCACTCAGGGGCCCAATAATTCACCCCTCCACTTT

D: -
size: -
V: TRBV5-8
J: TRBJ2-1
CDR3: CASSFPPLSSYNEQFF
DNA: TGTGCCAGCAGCTTCCCCCCGCTTAGCTCCTACAATGAGCAGTTCTTC

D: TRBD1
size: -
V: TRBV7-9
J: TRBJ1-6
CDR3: CASSSNRGQNSPLHF
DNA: TGTGCCAGCAGCTCCAACAGGGGGCAGAATTCACCCCTCCACTTT

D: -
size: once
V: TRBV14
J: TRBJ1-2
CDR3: CASSPQLGQTTYGYTF
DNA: TGTGCCAGCAGCCCGCAACTCGGACAGACGACCTATGGCTACACCTTC

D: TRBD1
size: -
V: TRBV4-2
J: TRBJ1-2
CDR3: CASSQVQGPNYGYTF
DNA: TGTGCCAGCAGCCAAGTACAGGGGCCAAACTATGGCTACACCTTC

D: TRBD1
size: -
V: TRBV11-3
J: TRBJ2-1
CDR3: CASSPGQGDFNEQFF
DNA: TGTGCCAGCAGCCCGGGACAGGGGGATTTTAATGAGCAGTTCTTC

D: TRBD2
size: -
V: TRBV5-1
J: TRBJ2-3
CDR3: CASSLAGGGAKDTQYF
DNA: TGCGCCAGCAGCTTGGCTGGCGGGGGGGCCAAAGATACGCAGTATTTT

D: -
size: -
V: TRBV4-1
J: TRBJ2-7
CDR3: CASSIRDSGTYEQYF
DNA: TGCGCCAGTAGCATCCGGGACTCGGGCACCTACGAGCAGTACTTC

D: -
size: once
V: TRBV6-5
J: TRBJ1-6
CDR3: CASSYYSYNSPLHF
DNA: TGTGCCAGCAGTTATTATTCCTATAATTCACCCCTCCACTTT

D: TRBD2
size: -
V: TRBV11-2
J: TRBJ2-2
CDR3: CASSTIRRTSGVPGELFF
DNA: TGTGCCAGCAGCACAATCCGCCGGACTAGCGGGGTCCCCGGGGAGCTGTTTTTT

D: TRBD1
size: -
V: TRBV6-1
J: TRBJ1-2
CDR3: CASSERTGANYGYTF
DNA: TGTGCCAGCAGTGAACGGACAGGAGCAAACTATGGCTACACCTTC

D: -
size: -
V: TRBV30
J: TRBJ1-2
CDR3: CAWSRGLVDGYTF
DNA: TGTGCCTGGAGTAGGGGCCTCGTAGATGGCTACACCTTC

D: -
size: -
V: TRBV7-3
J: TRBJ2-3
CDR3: CASSPIGAATQYF
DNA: TGTGCCAGCAGCCCAATAGGAGCGGCCACGCAGTATTTT

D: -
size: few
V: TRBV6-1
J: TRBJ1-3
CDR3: CASSQTAGNTIYF
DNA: TGTGCCAGCAGCCAAACAGCTGGAAACACCATATATTTT

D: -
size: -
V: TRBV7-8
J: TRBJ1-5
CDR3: CASSPYDRNQPQHF
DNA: TGTGCCAGCAGCCCCTACGACAGGAATCAGCCCCAGCATTTT

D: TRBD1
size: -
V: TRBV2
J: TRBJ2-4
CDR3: CASRQTGSDIQYF
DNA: TGTGCCAGCAGGCAGACAGGGAGCGACATTCAGTACTTC

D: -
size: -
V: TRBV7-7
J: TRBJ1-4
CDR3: CASSPRIVNEKLFF
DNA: TGTGCCAGCAGCCCCCGAATAGTTAATGAAAAACTGTTTTTT

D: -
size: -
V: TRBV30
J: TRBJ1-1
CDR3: CAYAPGENTEAFF
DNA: TGTGCCTACGCACCGGGGGAGAACACTGAAGCTTTCTTT

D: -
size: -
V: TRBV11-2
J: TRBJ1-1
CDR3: CASSLGAGVTEAFF
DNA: TGTGCCAGCAGCTTAGGGGCGGGGGTCACTGAAGCTTTCTTT

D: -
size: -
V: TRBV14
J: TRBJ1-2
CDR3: CASSPGGGTNYGYTF
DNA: TGTGCCAGCAGCCCGGGCGGGGGAACCAACTATGGCTACACCTTC

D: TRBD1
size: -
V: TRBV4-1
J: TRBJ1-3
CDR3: CASSPQGQPSGNTIYF
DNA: TGCGCCAGCAGCCCTCAGGGACAGCCTTCTGGAAACACCATATATTTT

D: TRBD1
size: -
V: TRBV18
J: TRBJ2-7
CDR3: CASSRQGYEQYF
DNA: TGTGCCAGCTCAAGACAGGGCTACGAGCAGTACTTC

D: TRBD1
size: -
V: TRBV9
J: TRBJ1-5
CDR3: CASSPGTGGQPQHF
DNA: TGTGCCAGCAGCCCCGGGACAGGGGGGCAGCCCCAGCATTTT

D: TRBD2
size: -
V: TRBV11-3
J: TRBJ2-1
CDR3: CASSPSGGAGNEQFF
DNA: TGTGCCAGCAGCCCTAGCGGCGGAGCCGGCAATGAGCAGTTCTTC

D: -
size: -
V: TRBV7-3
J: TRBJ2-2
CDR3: CASSFQKTGELFF
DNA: TGTGCCAGCAGCTTTCAGAAGACCGGGGAGCTGTTTTTT

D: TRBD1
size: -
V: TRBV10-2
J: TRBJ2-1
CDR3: CASSEDRGNDEQFF
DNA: TGCGCCAGCAGTGAGGACAGGGGTAACGATGAGCAGTTCTTC

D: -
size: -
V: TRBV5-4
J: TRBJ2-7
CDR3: CASSFSRTGSRGEQYF
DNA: TGTGCCAGCAGCTTTAGTCGAACGGGATCCCGGGGTGAGCAGTACTTC

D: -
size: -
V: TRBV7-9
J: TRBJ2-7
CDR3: CASSPRTEGYEQYF
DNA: TGTGCCAGCAGTCCCCGGACAGAGGGTTACGAGCAGTACTTC

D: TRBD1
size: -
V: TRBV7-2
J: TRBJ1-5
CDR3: CASSLRADRVAQHF
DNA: TGTGCCAGCAGCTTAAGAGCCGACAGGGTAGCCCAGCATTTT

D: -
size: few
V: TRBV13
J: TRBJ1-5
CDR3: CASSSKGGGNQPQHF
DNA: TGTGCCAGCAGCTCTAAGGGGGGGGGCAATCAGCCCCAGCATTTT

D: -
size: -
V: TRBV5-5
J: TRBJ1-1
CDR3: CASSLAPGATYTEAFF
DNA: TGTGCCAGCAGCTTGGCCCCAGGGGCCACCTACACTGAAGCTTTCTTT

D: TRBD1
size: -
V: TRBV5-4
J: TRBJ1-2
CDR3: CASSLSRTGGINYGYTF
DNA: TGTGCCAGCAGCTTATCCCGGACAGGGGGAATTAACTATGGCTACACCTTC

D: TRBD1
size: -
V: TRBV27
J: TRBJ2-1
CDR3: CASSLQGIPNNEQFF
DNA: TGTGCCAGCAGCTTACAGGGGATCCCTAACAATGAGCAGTTCTTC

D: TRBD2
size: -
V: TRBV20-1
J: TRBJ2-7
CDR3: CSAAGGYEQYF
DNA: TGCAGTGCCGCGGGGGGCTACGAGCAGTACTTC

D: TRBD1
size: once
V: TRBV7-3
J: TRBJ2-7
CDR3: CASSPRDRDEQYF
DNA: TGTGCCAGCAGCCCCCGGGACAGGGACGAGCAGTACTTC

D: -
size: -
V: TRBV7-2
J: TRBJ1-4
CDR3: CASSLGAIGEKLFF
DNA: TGTGCCAGCAGCTTAGGGGCGATTGGGGAAAAACTGTTTTTT